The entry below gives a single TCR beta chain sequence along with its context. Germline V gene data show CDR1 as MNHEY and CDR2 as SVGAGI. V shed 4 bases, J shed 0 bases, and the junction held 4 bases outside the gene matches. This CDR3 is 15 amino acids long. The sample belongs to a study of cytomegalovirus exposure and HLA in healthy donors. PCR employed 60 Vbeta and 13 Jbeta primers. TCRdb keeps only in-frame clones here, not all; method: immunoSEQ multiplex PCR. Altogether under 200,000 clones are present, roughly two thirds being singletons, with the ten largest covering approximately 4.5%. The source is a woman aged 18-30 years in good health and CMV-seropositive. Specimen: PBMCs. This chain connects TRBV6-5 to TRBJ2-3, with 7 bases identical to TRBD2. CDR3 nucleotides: TGTGCCAGCAGTTCCCGGGACTATAGCACAGATACGCAGTATTTT. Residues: CASSSRDYSTDTQYF.